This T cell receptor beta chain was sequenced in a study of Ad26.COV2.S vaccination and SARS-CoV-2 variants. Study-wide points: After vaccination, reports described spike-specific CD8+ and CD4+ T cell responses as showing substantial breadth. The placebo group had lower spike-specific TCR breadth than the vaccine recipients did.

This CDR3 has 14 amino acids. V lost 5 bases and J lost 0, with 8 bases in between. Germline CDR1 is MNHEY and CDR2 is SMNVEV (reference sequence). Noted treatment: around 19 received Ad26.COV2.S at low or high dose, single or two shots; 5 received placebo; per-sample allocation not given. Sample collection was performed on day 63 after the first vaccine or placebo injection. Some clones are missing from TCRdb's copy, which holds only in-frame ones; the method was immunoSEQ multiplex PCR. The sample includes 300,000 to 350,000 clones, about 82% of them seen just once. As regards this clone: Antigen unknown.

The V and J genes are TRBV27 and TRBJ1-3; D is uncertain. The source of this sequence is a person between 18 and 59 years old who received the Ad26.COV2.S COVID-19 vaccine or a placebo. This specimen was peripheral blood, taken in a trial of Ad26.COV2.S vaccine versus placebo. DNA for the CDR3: TGTGCCAGCAGTCCCTACCTCTCTGGAAACACCATATATTTT. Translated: CASSPYLSGNTIYF.